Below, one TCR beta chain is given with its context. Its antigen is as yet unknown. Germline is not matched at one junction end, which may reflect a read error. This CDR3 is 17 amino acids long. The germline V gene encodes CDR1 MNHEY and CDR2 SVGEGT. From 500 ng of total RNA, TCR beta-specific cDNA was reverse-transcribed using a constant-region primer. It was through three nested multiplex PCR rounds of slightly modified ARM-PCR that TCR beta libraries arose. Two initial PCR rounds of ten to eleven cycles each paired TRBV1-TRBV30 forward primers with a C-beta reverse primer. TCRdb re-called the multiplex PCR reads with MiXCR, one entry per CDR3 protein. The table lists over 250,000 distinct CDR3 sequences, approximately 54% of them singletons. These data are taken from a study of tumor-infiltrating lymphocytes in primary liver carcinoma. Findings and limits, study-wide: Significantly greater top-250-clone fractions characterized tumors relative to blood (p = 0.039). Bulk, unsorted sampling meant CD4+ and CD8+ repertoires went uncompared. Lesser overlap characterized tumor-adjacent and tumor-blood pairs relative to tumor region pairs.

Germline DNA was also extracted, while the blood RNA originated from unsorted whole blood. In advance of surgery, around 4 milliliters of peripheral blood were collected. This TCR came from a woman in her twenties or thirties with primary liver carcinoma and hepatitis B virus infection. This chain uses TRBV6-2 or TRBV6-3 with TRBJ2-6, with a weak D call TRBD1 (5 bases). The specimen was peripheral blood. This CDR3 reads CASSTSFSRSGANVVTF. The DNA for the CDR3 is TGTGCCAGCAGTACCTCGTTTTCTAGGTCTGGGGCCAACGTCGTGACTTTC.